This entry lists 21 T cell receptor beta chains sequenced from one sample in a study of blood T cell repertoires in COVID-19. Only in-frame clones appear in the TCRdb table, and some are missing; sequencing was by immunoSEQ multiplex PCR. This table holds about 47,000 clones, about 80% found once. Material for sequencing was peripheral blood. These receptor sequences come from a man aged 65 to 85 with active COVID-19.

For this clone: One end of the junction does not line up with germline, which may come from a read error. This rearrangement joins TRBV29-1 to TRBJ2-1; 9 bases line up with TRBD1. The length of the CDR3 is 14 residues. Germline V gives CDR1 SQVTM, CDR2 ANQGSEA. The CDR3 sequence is CSVTGTGPYSEQFF. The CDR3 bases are TGCAGCGTTACCGGGACAGGGCCGTACAGTGAGCAGTTCTTC.

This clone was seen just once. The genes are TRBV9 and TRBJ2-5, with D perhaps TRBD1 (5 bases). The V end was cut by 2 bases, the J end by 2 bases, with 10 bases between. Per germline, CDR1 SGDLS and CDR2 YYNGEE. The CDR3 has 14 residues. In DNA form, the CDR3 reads TGTGCCAGCAGCGTCGGTCAGGGTCAAGAGACCCAGTACTTC. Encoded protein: CASSVGQGQETQYF.

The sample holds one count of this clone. In nucleotides, the CDR3 is TGTGCCTGGAGTGTACGAAGTACTAGCGGCTACACCTTC. Amino acids: CAWSVRSTSGYTF. J is TRBJ1-2 and V is TRBV30; D gene uncertain. The V gene lost 0 bases and the J gene lost 8 bases, with 13 bases spanning the gap. The CDR3 length is 13 residues. From germline, CDR1 is GTSNPN and CDR2 SVGIG (reference sequence).

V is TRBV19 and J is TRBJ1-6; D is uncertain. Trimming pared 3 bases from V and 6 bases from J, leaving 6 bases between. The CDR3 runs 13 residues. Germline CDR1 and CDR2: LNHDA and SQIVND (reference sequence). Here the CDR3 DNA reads TGTGCCAGTAGTATCCAGGCTAATTCACCCCTCCACTTT. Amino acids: CASSIQANSPLHF.

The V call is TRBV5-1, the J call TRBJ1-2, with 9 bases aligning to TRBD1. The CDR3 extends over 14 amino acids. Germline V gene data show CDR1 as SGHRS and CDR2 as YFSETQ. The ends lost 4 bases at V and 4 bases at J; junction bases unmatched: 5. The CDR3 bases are TGCGCCAGCAGCGGGACAGGGCGCGGCTATGGCTACACCTTC. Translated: CASSGTGRGYGYTF.

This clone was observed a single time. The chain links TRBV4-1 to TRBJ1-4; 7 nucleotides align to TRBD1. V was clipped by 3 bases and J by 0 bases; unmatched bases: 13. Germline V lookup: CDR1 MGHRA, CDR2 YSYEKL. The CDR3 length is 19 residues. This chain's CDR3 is CASSHQLQGTPSTNEKLFF. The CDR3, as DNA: TGCGCCAGCAGCCATCAACTACAGGGGACTCCTTCAACTAATGAAAAACTGTTTTTT.

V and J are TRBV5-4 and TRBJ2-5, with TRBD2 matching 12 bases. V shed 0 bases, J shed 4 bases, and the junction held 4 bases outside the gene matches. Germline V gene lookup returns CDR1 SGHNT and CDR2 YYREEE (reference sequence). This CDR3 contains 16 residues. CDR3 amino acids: CASSLALAGGLETQYF. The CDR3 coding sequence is TGTGCCAGCAGCTTGGCGCTAGCGGGGGGGCTAGAGACCCAGTACTTC.

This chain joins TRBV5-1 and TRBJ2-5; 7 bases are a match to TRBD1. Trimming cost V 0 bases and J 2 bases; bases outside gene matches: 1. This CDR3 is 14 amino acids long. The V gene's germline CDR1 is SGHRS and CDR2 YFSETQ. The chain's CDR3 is CASSLGDSQETQYF. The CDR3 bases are TGCGCCAGCAGCTTGGGGGACAGTCAAGAGACCCAGTACTTC.

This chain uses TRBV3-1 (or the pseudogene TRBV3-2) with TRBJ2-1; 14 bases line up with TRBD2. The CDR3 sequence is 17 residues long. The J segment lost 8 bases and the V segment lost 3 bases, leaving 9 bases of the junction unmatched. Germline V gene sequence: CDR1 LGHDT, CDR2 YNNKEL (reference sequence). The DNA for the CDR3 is TGTGCCAGCAGCCAGCTCCGGACTAGCGGGGGGTTCGATGAGCAGTTCTTC. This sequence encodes CASSQLRTSGGFDEQFF.

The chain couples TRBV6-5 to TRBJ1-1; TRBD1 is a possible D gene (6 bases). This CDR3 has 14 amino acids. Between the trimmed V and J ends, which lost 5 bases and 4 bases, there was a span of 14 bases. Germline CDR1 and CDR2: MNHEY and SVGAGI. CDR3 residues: CASSHRTASTEAFF. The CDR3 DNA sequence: TGTGCCAGCAGTCATCGGACAGCTTCCACTGAAGCTTTCTTT.

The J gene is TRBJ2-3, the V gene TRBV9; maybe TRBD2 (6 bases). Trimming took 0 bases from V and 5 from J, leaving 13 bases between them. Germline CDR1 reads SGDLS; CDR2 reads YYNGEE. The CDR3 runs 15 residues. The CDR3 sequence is CASSVAPGVLDTQYF. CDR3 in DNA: TGTGCCAGCAGCGTAGCTCCGGGGGTCCTAGATACGCAGTATTTT.

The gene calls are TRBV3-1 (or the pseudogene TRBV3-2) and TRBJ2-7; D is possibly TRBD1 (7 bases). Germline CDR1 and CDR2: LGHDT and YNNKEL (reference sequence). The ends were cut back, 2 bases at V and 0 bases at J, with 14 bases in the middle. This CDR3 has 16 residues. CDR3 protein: CASSQFGGDSSYEQYF. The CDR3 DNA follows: TGTGCCAGCAGCCAATTTGGCGGGGACAGCTCCTACGAGCAGTACTTC.

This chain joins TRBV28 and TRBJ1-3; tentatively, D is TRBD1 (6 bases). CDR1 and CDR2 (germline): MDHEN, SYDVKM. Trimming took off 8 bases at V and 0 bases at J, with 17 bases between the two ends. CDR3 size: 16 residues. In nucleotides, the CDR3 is TGTGCCAGCGGGGGGGCGGGCGGTTACTCTGGAAACACCATATATTTT. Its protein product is CASGGAGGYSGNTIYF. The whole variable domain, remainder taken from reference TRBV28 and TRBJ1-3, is DVKVTQSSRYLVKRTGEKVFLECVQDMDHENMFWYRQDPGLGLRLIYFSYDVKMKEKGDIPEGYSVSREKKERFSLILESASTNQTSMYLCASGGAGGYSGNTIYFGEGSWLTVV.

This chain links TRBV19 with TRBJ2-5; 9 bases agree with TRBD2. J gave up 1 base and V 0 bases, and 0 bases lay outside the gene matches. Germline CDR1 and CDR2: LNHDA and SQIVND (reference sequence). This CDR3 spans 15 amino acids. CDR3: CASSIETSGQETQYF. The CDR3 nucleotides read TGTGCCAGTAGTATAGAGACTAGCGGCCAAGAGACCCAGTACTTC.

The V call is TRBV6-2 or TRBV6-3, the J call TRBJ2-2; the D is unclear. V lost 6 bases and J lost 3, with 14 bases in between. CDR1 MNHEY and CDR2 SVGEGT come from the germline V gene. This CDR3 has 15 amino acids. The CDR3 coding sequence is TGTGCCAGCAGCATCCTAGGAATAGACACCGGGGAGCTGTTTTTT. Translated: CASSILGIDTGELFF.

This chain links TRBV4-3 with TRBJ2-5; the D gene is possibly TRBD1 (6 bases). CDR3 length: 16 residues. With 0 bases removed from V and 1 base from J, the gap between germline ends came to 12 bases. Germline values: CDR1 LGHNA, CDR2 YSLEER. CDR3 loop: CASSQEVGDTQETQYF. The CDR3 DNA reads TGCGCCAGCAGCCAAGAGGTTGGGGACACCCAAGAGACCCAGTACTTC.

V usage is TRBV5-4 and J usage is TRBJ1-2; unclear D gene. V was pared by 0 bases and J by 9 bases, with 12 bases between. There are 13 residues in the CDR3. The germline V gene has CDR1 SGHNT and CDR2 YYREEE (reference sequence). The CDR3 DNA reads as TGTGCCAGCAGCTTGGTGACTGGCAGTAGCTACACCTTC. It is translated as CASSLVTGSSYTF.

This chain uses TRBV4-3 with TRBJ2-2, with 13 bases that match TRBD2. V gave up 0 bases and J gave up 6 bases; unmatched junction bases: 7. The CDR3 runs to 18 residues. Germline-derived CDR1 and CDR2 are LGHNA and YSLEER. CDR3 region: CASSQELAGGRISGELFF. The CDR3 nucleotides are TGCGCCAGCAGCCAAGAACTAGCGGGGGGGAGAATCTCCGGGGAGCTGTTTTTT.

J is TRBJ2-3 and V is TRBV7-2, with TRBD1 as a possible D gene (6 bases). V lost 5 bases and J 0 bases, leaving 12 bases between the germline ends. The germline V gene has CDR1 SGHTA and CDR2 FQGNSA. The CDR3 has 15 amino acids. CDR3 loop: CASSRGSYSTDTQYF. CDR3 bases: TGTGCCAGCAGCAGGGGGTCTTATAGCACAGATACGCAGTATTTT.

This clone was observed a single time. CDR3: CASNRDSTGELFF. CDR3 coding DNA: TGTGCCAGCAACCGGGACTCCACCGGGGAGCTGTTTTTT. V and J are TRBV5-4 and TRBJ2-2; a weak D match, TRBD2 (6 bases). CDR3 length: 13 amino acids. Trimming took off 6 bases at V and 4 bases at J, with 10 bases between the two ends. Per germline, CDR1 SGHNT and CDR2 YYREEE (reference sequence). Full variable domain (missing parts from reference TRBV5-4 and TRBJ2-2): ETGVTQSPTHLIKTRGQQVTLRCSSQSGHNTVSWYQQALGQGPQFIFQYYREEENGRGNFPPRFSGLQFPNYSSELNVNALELDDSALYLCASNRDSTGELFFGEGSRLTVL.

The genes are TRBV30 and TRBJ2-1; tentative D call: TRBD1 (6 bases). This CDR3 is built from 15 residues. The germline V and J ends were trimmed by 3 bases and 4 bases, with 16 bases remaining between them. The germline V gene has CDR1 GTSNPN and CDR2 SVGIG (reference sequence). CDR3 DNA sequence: TGTGCCTGGAGCCCCTTGGGCAGGGGATACAATGAGCAGTTCTTC. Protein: CAWSPLGRGYNEQFF. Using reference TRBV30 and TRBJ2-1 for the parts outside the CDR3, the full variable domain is SQTIHQWPATLVQPVGSPLSLECTVEGTSNPNLYWYRQAAGRGLQLLFYSVGIGQISSEVPQNLSASRPQDRQFILSSKKLLLSDSGFYLCAWSPLGRGYNEQFFGPGTRLTVL.